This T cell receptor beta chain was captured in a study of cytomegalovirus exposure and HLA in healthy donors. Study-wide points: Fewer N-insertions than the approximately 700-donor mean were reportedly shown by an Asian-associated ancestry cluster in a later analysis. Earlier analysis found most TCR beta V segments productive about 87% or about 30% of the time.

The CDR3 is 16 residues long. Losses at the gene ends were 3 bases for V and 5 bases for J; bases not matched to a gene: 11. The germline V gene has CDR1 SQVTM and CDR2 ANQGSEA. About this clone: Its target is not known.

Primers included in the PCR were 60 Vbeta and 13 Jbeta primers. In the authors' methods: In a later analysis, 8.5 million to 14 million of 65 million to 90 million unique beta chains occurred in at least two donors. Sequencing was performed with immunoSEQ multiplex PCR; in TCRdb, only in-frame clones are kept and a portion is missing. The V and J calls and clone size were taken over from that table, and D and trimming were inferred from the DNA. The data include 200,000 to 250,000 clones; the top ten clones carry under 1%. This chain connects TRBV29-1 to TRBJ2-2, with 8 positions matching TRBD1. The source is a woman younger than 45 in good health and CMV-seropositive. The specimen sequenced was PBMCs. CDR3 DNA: TGCAGCGTTGAGCCGACCAGGGGGCGTGGAACCGGGGAGCTGTTTTTT. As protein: CSVEPTRGRGTGELFF.